One sample yielded the 9 T cell receptor beta chains listed below, sequenced in a study of CD4 T cells in relation to SARS-CoV-2 and coronaviruses. TCRdb's table, derived via immunoSEQ multiplex PCR, lists solely in-frame clones and lacks some. The table has about 27,000 clones, just under 75% seen once. Their antigens are not known. CD4+ T cells from unexposed donors were obtained before the COVID-19 pandemic (2011-2018). The cells were cultured for around ten days before CD4+ T cells were isolated. Sample: CD4+ T cells from PBMCs, cultured in vitro. These TCRs come from a human donor in good health.

CDR3 nucleotides: TGTGCCAGTACCCCTAACGAAGGGGCAGGGTATGGCTACACCTTC. It specifies CASTPNEGAGYGYTF. This sequence joins TRBV19 and TRBJ1-2, with D possibly matching TRBD1 (5 bases). With 7 bases removed from V and 5 bases from J, the gap between germline ends came to 20 bases. CDR1 LNHDA and CDR2 SQIVND come from the germline V gene (reference sequence). This CDR3 spans 15 amino acids.

V gene TRBV6-5 combines with J gene TRBJ2-5, with 10 bases that match TRBD1. Germline lookup yields CDR1 MNHEY and CDR2 SVGAGI. There are 14 residues in the CDR3. The V gene end was trimmed by 4 bases and the J gene end by 4 bases; junction bases not matched to a gene: 3. CDR3 residues: CASSWDRGAETQYF. The CDR3 DNA is TGTGCCAGCAGTTGGGACAGGGGAGCAGAGACCCAGTACTTC.

This sequence joins TRBV29-1 and TRBJ1-4; D is unclear. In germline, CDR1 is SQVTM, CDR2 ANQGSEA. The CDR3 is 11 amino acids. The germline V and J ends were trimmed by 2 bases and 7 bases, with 5 bases remaining between them. The CDR3 nucleotides read TGCAGCGTTGAAAAGAGTGAAAAACTGTTTTTT. Protein: CSVEKSEKLFF.

The gene calls are TRBV6-5 and TRBJ2-1; 8 nucleotides align to TRBD2. The CDR3 covers 15 residues. With V trimmed by 2 bases and J by 6 bases, 6 bases remained unmatched. Looked up from germline, CDR1 is MNHEY and CDR2 is SVGAGI. The CDR3 here is CASSYISGKGNEQFF. For the CDR3, the DNA is TGTGCCAGCAGTTACATTAGCGGGAAGGGCAATGAGCAGTTCTTC.

This clone is a singleton in its sample. The chain joins TRBV10-3 to TRBJ2-1; 8 bases agree with TRBD1. The CDR3 runs to 15 residues. In germline, CDR1 is ENHRY, CDR2 SYGVKD. J was trimmed by 2 bases and V by 9 bases; bases with no gene match: 9. The CDR3 nucleotides are TGTGCCATAAGTCTCAGGGGGCCAACCTACAATGAGCAGTTCTTC. Translating gives CAISLRGPTYNEQFF.

V gene TRBV21-1 combines with J gene TRBJ1-5. TRBV21-1 is flagged as a pseudogene. CDR3 length equals 14 residues. In DNA form, the CDR3 reads TGTGCCAGCAGCAAGGCGCTCAGCAATCAGCCCCAGCATTTT. This sequence encodes CASSKALSNQPQHF.

This chain uses TRBV7-9 with TRBJ2-7, with D perhaps being TRBD1 or TRBD2 (5 bases each). The CDR3 consists of 15 residues. Germline V gene lookup returns CDR1 SEHNR and CDR2 FQNEAQ (reference sequence). V was trimmed by 1 base and J by 0 bases, leaving 10 bases between them. The CDR3 nucleotides are TGTGCCAGCAGCTTAGTGCAAGGGACCTCCTACGAGCAGTACTTC. Its protein product is CASSLVQGTSYEQYF.

V is TRBV7-6 and J is TRBJ2-7, with 8 bases aligning to TRBD1. Germline V gene data show CDR1 as SGHVS and CDR2 as FNYEAQ. The CDR3 has 17 amino acids. V was clipped by 5 bases and J by 0 bases; unmatched bases: 12. CDR3 region: CASSPRTGTGSSYEQYF. CDR3 coding DNA: TGTGCCAGCAGCCCCCGGACCGGGACAGGCAGCTCCTACGAGCAGTACTTC.

This clone was recorded only once. The V gene is TRBV12-3 or TRBV12-4, the J gene TRBJ2-7; D not certain. The length of the CDR3 is 12 residues. Trimming pared 7 bases from V and 10 bases from J, leaving 17 bases between. The chain's CDR3 is CASNSVGGRQYF. The CDR3 nucleotides are TGTGCCAGCAATTCGGTGGGCGGCAGACAGTACTTC.